This T cell receptor (beta chain) was sequenced in a study of CD8 T cells in ankylosing spondylitis. One entry per CDR3 protein results from TCRdb running MiXCR on the 5' RACE reads. The sample lists approximately 110,000 distinct CDR3 sequences; 24% were seen once. Findings and caveats of the study: Peripheral blood samples showed relatively rare disease-linked clones, and these clones were CD8+. From matched ankylosing spondylitis synovial fluid, disease-linked clones were reportedly recovered at significantly enriched levels.

This clonotype was counted only a few times. Its matching antigen is unknown. This CDR3 region has 18 residues. Trimming left V 3 bases short and J 2 bases short, with 21 bases between. In germline, CDR1 is KGHSH, CDR2 LQKENI. The sequence was obtained from a male donor with ankylosing spondylitis. Source material: synovial fluid, either unsorted or a sorted T cell fraction (not recorded which). The chain uses TRBV18 and TRBJ2-3, with D tentatively TRBD2 (6 bases). Here the CDR3 reads CASSPYPSSGGATDTQYF. The CDR3 nucleotides are TGTGCCAGCTCACCCTACCCGTCCAGCGGAGGGGCCACAGATACGCAGTATTTT.